This is a list of T cell receptor beta chains from one sample in a study of blood T cells in healthy people across ages. TCRdb reprocessed the 5' RACE reads via MiXCR and lists one record per CDR3 protein. Here the sample spans over 1.5 million distinct CDR3 sequences, just under 50% being singletons. Source material: blood. All receptors derive from a woman aged 40 to 50 in good health. Both conserved end residues are part of each CDR3. Each record gives: D gene, clone size, V gene, J gene, CDR3 DNA, CDR3 protein. D genes are given only for firm matches. Only some rows state a clone size, as once, few, many or a class for expanded clones.

d_call: TRBD2; clone_size: -; v_call: TRBV20-1; j_call: TRBJ2-1; cdr3_nt: TGCAGTGCTAGCTGGCTAGCGGGGGTTGAGCAGTTCTTC; cdr3_aa: CSASWLAGVEQFF
d_call: -; clone_size: -; v_call: TRBV9; j_call: TRBJ2-1; cdr3_nt: TGTGCCAGCAGCCGGGCTCTCGAGGCGGTTGGCTACAATGGGCAGTTCTTC; cdr3_aa: CASSRALEAVGYNGQFF
d_call: -; clone_size: -; v_call: TRBV7-9; j_call: TRBJ1-2; cdr3_nt: TGTGCCAGCAGTAAAGAGGGGGCTAACTATGGCTACACCTTC; cdr3_aa: CASSKEGANYGYTF
d_call: -; clone_size: few; v_call: TRBV11-2; j_call: TRBJ2-3; cdr3_nt: TGTGCCAGCAGCTTAGAACGGAAGCCAGATACGCAGTATTTT; cdr3_aa: CASSLERKPDTQYF
d_call: TRBD1; clone_size: -; v_call: TRBV27; j_call: TRBJ2-3; cdr3_nt: TGTGCCAGCAGCAAACTTCGGACAGGGGGCATAGGAGATACGCAGTATTTT; cdr3_aa: CASSKLRTGGIGDTQYF
d_call: -; clone_size: few; v_call: TRBV7-9; j_call: TRBJ2-5; cdr3_nt: TGTGCCAGCAGCTCGGAAGGGGCCAGGGAGCTCCTTCTTGGACGAGAGACCCAGTACTTC; cdr3_aa: CASSSEGARELLLGRETQYF
d_call: TRBD1; clone_size: -; v_call: TRBV25-1; j_call: TRBJ2-7; cdr3_nt: TGTGCCAGCAGTGAGGACAGGTACGAGCAGTACTTC; cdr3_aa: CASSEDRYEQYF
d_call: -; clone_size: -; v_call: TRBV20-1; j_call: TRBJ1-5; cdr3_nt: TGCAGTGCTAGTTTGGGGACTTGGGGCAATCAGCCCCAGCATTTT; cdr3_aa: CSASLGTWGNQPQHF
d_call: -; clone_size: -; v_call: TRBV7-2; j_call: TRBJ2-3; cdr3_nt: TGTGCCAGCAGTCTTAGTGGCGGGATTCCTAGCACAGATACGCAGTATTTT; cdr3_aa: CASSLSGGIPSTDTQYF
d_call: -; clone_size: -; v_call: TRBV9; j_call: TRBJ2-3; cdr3_nt: TGTGCCAGCAGCGTAGATTACGTTGATACGCAGTATTTT; cdr3_aa: CASSVDYVDTQYF
d_call: -; clone_size: -; v_call: TRBV5-1; j_call: TRBJ1-2; cdr3_nt: TGCGCCAGCAGCTCCTCACAGGGAAATAACTATGGCTACACCTTC; cdr3_aa: CASSSSQGNNYGYTF
d_call: TRBD2; clone_size: once; v_call: TRBV20-1; j_call: TRBJ2-5; cdr3_nt: TGCAGTGCTAGAGGGGCGGGAGGTTCCCAAGAGACCCAGTACTTC; cdr3_aa: CSARGAGGSQETQYF
d_call: -; clone_size: -; v_call: TRBV27; j_call: TRBJ2-5; cdr3_nt: TGTGCCAGCAGTTTTGGTTGGGGGGTCCAAGAGACCCAGTACTTC; cdr3_aa: CASSFGWGVQETQYF
d_call: TRBD1; clone_size: few; v_call: TRBV4-1; j_call: TRBJ2-6; cdr3_nt: TGCGCCAGCAGCGAACGACAGGGGAATAGGTTTGGGGCCAACGTCCTGACTTTC; cdr3_aa: CASSERQGNRFGANVLTF
d_call: -; clone_size: once; v_call: TRBV7-6; j_call: TRBJ2-3; cdr3_nt: TGTGCCAGCAGCACCGCAGGGGGGTCAAGCACAGATACGCAGTATTTT; cdr3_aa: CASSTAGGSSTDTQYF
d_call: TRBD2; clone_size: -; v_call: TRBV7-3; j_call: TRBJ2-4; cdr3_nt: TGTGCCAGCAGCTTGAATTCTAAAGGACTGGCGGGGGGGCCTTCTTTCACCAAAAACATTCAGTACTTC; cdr3_aa: CASSLNSKGLAGGPSFTKNIQYF
d_call: -; clone_size: -; v_call: TRBV12-3/TRBV12-4; j_call: TRBJ2-1; cdr3_nt: TGTGCCAGCAGTTCTATAGCGGCCAATGAGCAGTTCTTC; cdr3_aa: CASSSIAANEQFF
d_call: -; clone_size: -; v_call: TRBV27; j_call: TRBJ1-2; cdr3_nt: TGTGCCAGCAGCCCTACGGTGCTCTATGGCTACACCTTC; cdr3_aa: CASSPTVLYGYTF
d_call: TRBD1; clone_size: once; v_call: TRBV28; j_call: TRBJ2-7; cdr3_nt: TGTGCCAGCAGTTCCCCCGGGACAGGGTTAGGGGAGCAGTACTTC; cdr3_aa: CASSSPGTGLGEQYF
d_call: TRBD2; clone_size: -; v_call: TRBV20-1; j_call: TRBJ2-1; cdr3_nt: TGCAGTGCTAGTTCCGGGACTAGCTCAAACAATGAGCAGTTCTTC; cdr3_aa: CSASSGTSSNNEQFF
d_call: -; clone_size: -; v_call: TRBV27; j_call: TRBJ2-5; cdr3_nt: TGTGCCAGCAGTTTATCGAGGGGTAGCGGAGGACGAGAGACCCAGTACTTC; cdr3_aa: CASSLSRGSGGRETQYF
d_call: -; clone_size: -; v_call: TRBV29-1; j_call: TRBJ1-5; cdr3_nt: TGCAGCGTTCTATCGAGCAATCAGCCCCAGCATTTT; cdr3_aa: CSVLSSNQPQHF
d_call: TRBD2; clone_size: -; v_call: TRBV7-9; j_call: TRBJ2-5; cdr3_nt: TGTGCCAGCAGTCGGCCCGGGACTAGCGGGGGGACCAACTCCCAAGAGGCCCAGTACTTC; cdr3_aa: CASSRPGTSGGTNSQEAQYF
d_call: -; clone_size: -; v_call: TRBV6-2/TRBV6-3; j_call: TRBJ1-2; cdr3_nt: TGTGCCAGCACCCCGACAGACGCGTATGGCTACACCTTC; cdr3_aa: CASTPTDAYGYTF
d_call: -; clone_size: -; v_call: TRBV7-2; j_call: TRBJ2-1; cdr3_nt: TGTGCCAGCAGCTTAGCGGGGGCGGCAGGGGGGTACAATGAGCAGTTCTTC; cdr3_aa: CASSLAGAAGGYNEQFF
d_call: -; clone_size: -; v_call: TRBV4-2; j_call: TRBJ1-4; cdr3_nt: TGTGCCAGCAGCCAAGAGGCTCGAGAAAAACTGTTTTTT; cdr3_aa: CASSQEAREKLFF
d_call: TRBD2; clone_size: few; v_call: TRBV28; j_call: TRBJ2-7; cdr3_nt: TGTGCCAGCAGCCATAGACTAGCTGGCTCCTACGAGCAGTACTTC; cdr3_aa: CASSHRLAGSYEQYF
d_call: -; clone_size: few; v_call: TRBV3-1; j_call: TRBJ1-1; cdr3_nt: TGTGCCAGCAGCCCCCGCGGCAGCACTGAAGCTTTCTTT; cdr3_aa: CASSPRGSTEAFF
d_call: TRBD1; clone_size: -; v_call: TRBV28; j_call: TRBJ2-6; cdr3_nt: TGTGCCAGCAGACCCACAGGGGTCGACTCTGGGGCCAACGTCCTGACTTTC; cdr3_aa: CASRPTGVDSGANVLTF
d_call: -; clone_size: -; v_call: TRBV5-1; j_call: TRBJ2-5; cdr3_nt: TGCGCCAGCAGCCCGAAGGGACCTCAAGAGACCCAGTACTTC; cdr3_aa: CASSPKGPQETQYF
d_call: -; clone_size: few; v_call: TRBV5-1; j_call: TRBJ1-1; cdr3_nt: TGCGCCAGCAGCTTGGAGGGACACGGGACTTATACTGAAGCTTTCTTT; cdr3_aa: CASSLEGHGTYTEAFF
d_call: -; clone_size: few; v_call: TRBV28; j_call: TRBJ1-5; cdr3_nt: TGTGCCAGCAGTCCTCCGACAGCACCTGATCAGCCCCAGCATTTT; cdr3_aa: CASSPPTAPDQPQHF
d_call: TRBD1; clone_size: -; v_call: TRBV12-3/TRBV12-4; j_call: TRBJ2-1; cdr3_nt: TGTGCCAGCAGTTTAAGGAACAGGGGTGGCGGAAATGAGCAGTTCTTC; cdr3_aa: CASSLRNRGGGNEQFF
d_call: TRBD1; clone_size: -; v_call: TRBV6-2/TRBV6-3; j_call: TRBJ2-3; cdr3_nt: TGTGCCAGCAGTCACGGACAGGGAATAGATACGCAGTATTTT; cdr3_aa: CASSHGQGIDTQYF
d_call: -; clone_size: -; v_call: TRBV5-1; j_call: TRBJ2-7; cdr3_nt: TGCGCCAGCAACTTGGACGGGGTAGGCTACGAGCAGTACTTC; cdr3_aa: CASNLDGVGYEQYF
d_call: TRBD2; clone_size: once; v_call: TRBV28; j_call: TRBJ2-3; cdr3_nt: TGTGCCAGCATGGGCGGGGGGGCTAGCACAGATACGCAGTATTTT; cdr3_aa: CASMGGGASTDTQYF
d_call: TRBD1; clone_size: -; v_call: TRBV10-3; j_call: TRBJ2-3; cdr3_nt: TGTGCCATCAGTCCCGGGACAGGGAACTCAGATACGCAGTATTTT; cdr3_aa: CAISPGTGNSDTQYF
d_call: TRBD1; clone_size: once; v_call: TRBV12-3/TRBV12-4; j_call: TRBJ1-5; cdr3_nt: TGTGCCAGCAGTTTTGGGGGACAGGGGGATCCCCAGCATTTT; cdr3_aa: CASSFGGQGDPQHF
d_call: -; clone_size: -; v_call: TRBV29-1; j_call: TRBJ2-7; cdr3_nt: TGCAGCGTGGAGTTAACCCGGACAGCCCACTCCTACGAGCAGTACTTC; cdr3_aa: CSVELTRTAHSYEQYF
d_call: -; clone_size: few; v_call: TRBV20-1; j_call: TRBJ1-6; cdr3_nt: TGCAGTGCTAGAGATGCGGCGGTGGGGGGGGAAGGTTCACCCCTCCACTTT; cdr3_aa: CSARDAAVGGEGSPLHF
d_call: TRBD1; clone_size: -; v_call: TRBV7-2; j_call: TRBJ2-7; cdr3_nt: TGTGCCAGCAGCCCCCGGGACAGGGTCTCCTACGAGCAGTACTTC; cdr3_aa: CASSPRDRVSYEQYF
d_call: -; clone_size: few; v_call: TRBV28; j_call: TRBJ2-6; cdr3_nt: TGTGCCAGCAGTCCCCAGCCGGTTGGGGCCAACGTCCTGACTTTC; cdr3_aa: CASSPQPVGANVLTF
d_call: -; clone_size: few; v_call: TRBV5-1; j_call: TRBJ2-1; cdr3_nt: TGCGCCAGCAGCGCGCGTAGGGGAAGTGAGCAGTTCTTC; cdr3_aa: CASSARRGSEQFF
d_call: -; clone_size: once; v_call: TRBV29-1; j_call: TRBJ1-2; cdr3_nt: TGCAGCGTTGAATGGGGGGTACATGGCTACACCTTC; cdr3_aa: CSVEWGVHGYTF
d_call: -; clone_size: few; v_call: TRBV21-1; j_call: TRBJ2-2; cdr3_nt: TGTGCCAGCAGCCCCCAGGAGGGGCACACCGGGGAGCTGTTTTTT; cdr3_aa: CASSPQEGHTGELFF